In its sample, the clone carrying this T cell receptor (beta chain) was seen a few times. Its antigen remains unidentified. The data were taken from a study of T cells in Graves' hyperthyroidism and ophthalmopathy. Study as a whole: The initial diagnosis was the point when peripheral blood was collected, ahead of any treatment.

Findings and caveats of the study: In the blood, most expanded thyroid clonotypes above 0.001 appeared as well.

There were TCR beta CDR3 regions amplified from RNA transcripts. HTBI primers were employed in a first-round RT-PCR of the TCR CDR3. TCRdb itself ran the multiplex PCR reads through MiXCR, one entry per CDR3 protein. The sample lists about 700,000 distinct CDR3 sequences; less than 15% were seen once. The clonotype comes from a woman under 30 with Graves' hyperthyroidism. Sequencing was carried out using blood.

The CDR3 region is CSAPLGGLYNEQFF. Here the CDR3 DNA reads TGCAGTGCCCCACTGGGGGGACTCTACAATGAGCAGTTCTTC. The V call is TRBV20-1, the J call TRBJ2-1, with a possible D match to TRBD2 (6 bases). Germline CDR1 DFQATT, CDR2 SNEGSKA (reference sequence). V lost 6 bases, J lost 3 bases, and 15 bases lay in between. This CDR3 spans 14 amino acids.